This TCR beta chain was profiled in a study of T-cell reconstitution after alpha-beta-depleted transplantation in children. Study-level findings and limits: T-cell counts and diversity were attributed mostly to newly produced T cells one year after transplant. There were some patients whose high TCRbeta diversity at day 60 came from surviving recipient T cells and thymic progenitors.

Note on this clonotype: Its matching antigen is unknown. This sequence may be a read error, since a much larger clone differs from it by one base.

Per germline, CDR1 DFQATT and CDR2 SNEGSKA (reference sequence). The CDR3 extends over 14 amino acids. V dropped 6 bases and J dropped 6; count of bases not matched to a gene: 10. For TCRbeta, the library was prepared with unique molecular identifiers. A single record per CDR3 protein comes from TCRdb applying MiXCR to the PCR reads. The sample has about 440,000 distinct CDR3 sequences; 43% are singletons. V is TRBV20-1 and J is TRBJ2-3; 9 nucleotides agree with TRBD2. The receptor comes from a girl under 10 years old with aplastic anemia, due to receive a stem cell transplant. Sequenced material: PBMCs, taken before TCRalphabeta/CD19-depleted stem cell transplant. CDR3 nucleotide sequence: TGCAGTGCAAGGACTAGCGACGGTGCGGATACGCAGTATTTT. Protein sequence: CSARTSDGADTQYF.